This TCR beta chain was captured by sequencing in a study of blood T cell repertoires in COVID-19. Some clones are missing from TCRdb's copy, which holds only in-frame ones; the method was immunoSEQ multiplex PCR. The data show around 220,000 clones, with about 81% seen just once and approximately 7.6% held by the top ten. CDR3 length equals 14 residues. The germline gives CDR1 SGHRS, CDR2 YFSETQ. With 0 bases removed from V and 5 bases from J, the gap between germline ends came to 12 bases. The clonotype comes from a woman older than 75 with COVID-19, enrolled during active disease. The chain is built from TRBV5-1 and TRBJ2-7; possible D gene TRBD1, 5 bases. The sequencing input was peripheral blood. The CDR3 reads CASSLVQAVDEQYF. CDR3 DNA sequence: TGCGCCAGCAGCTTGGTACAGGCAGTGGACGAGCAGTACTTC.